This T cell receptor (beta chain) was sequenced in a study of response to subunit inactivated influenza vaccine. Study results and caveats: Seasonal influenza vaccination, on each occasion, was suggested by the authors to recruit few new T cells.

This clonotype was recorded a few times. The antigen remains undetermined. TCRdb reprocessed the RT-PCR reads with MiXCR, giving one entry per CDR3 protein. Altogether 400,000 to 650,000 distinct CDR3 sequences are present, approximately 7.2% being singletons, with the ten largest covering 10% to 15%. The CDR3 runs 15 residues. V was pared by 1 base and J by 2 bases, with 2 bases of the junction left unmatched. Germline values: CDR1 SGHNT, CDR2 YENEEA. This sample comprised PBMCs from blood, obtained less than 30 months after vaccination. This chain uses TRBV11-3 with TRBJ2-3; 8 nucleotides agree with TRBD2. The origin of this receptor is a man aged 50 to 69 who received an inactivated influenza vaccine. The DNA of the CDR3 is TGTGCCAGCAGCTTAGGCGGGGGGACCACAGATACGCAGTATTTT. This sequence encodes CASSLGGGTTDTQYF. Full variable domain (rest looked up from reference TRBV11-3 and TRBJ2-3): EAGVVQSPRYKIIEKKQPVAFWCNPISGHNTLYWYLQNLGQGPELLIRYENEEAVDDSQLPKDRFSAERLKGVDSTLKIQPAELGDSAVYLCASSLGGGTTDTQYFGPGTRLTVL.